The 20 T cell receptor beta chains in this list originate from one sample, sequenced in a study of breast tumors, draining lymph nodes, adjacent tissues. TCRdb re-called the multiplex PCR reads through MiXCR, storing one row per CDR3 protein. The top ten hold more than 1% of the sample, which has about 300,000 distinct CDR3 sequences, about 33% seen once. The lymph nodes were axillary draining lymph nodes from breast cancer patients. The sequenced sample was axillary lymph node tissue. All receptors come from a female donor with breast cancer. Some clones in this sample may be carry-over from other donors' samples.

This clonotype was recorded at least ten times. The chain employs TRBV6-1 and TRBJ2-5, with 8 nucleotides matching TRBD2. V lost 11 bases and J lost 2; bases outside the gene matches: 7. The germline CDR1 and CDR2 sequences are MNHNS and SASEGT. The CDR3 loop spans 13 amino acids. The CDR3 reads CAGGTRLQETQYF. CDR3 nucleotides: TGTGCCGGCGGGACTAGACTACAAGAGACCCAGTACTTC.

With respect to this clonotype: The junction shows a germline mismatch at one end, possibly a read error. The CDR3 sequence: CAASKASGRTQYF. The CDR3 DNA follows: TGTGCCGCCAGCAAAGCAAGTGGGAGGACGCAGTATTTT. The chain carries TRBV15 and TRBJ2-3; weak D call: TRBD2 (6 bases). CDR3 length: 13 residues. The germline CDR1 and CDR2 sequences are LNHNV and YYDKDF (reference sequence).

In its sample, this clonotype was seen many times. The chain recombines TRBV12-3 or TRBV12-4 with TRBJ2-1; 7 positions match TRBD1. The CDR3 sequence is 14 residues long. With 4 bases clipped from V and 5 bases from J, the junction kept 5 bases outside the gene matches. The CDR3 reads CASSSGQTHNEQFF. The CDR3 bases are TGTGCCAGCAGTTCGGGACAGACCCACAATGAGCAGTTCTTC.

This clonotype was seen many times. The CDR3 DNA reads as TGTGCCAGCAGCCTTAGCGGGGCTTACAATGAGCAGTTCTTC. This codes for CASSLSGAYNEQFF. The chain links TRBV11-2 to TRBJ2-1; 8 nucleotides align to TRBD2. This CDR3 region has 14 residues. Looked up from germline, CDR1 is SGHAT and CDR2 is FQNNGV. The junction had 4 bases not matched to a gene; V was cut back by 5 bases and J by 4 bases.

A remark on this clonotype: A much larger clone is a single base away; this may be a read error. This chain joins TRBV11-2 and TRBJ2-7; D gene uncertain. This CDR3 is 13 amino acids long. The germline CDR1 and CDR2 sequences are SGHAT and FQNNGV. V lost 2 bases and J lost 0, with 5 bases in between. CDR3 bases: TGTGCCAGCAGCTTAATCAACTCCTACGAGCAGTACTTC. Translation gives CASSLINSYEQYF.

This clonotype has at least ten counts. The V call is TRBV24-1, the J call TRBJ2-1; no reliable D call. V was trimmed by 4 bases and J by 6 bases, leaving 12 bases between them. Germline V gene sequence: CDR1 KGHDR, CDR2 SFDVKD. The CDR3 is 14 residues long. DNA of the CDR3: TGTGCCACCAGTGAGGGAACGTGGTCCAATGAGCAGTTCTTC. Its translation: CATSEGTWSNEQFF.

Points on this clonotype: The conserved phenylalanine or tryptophan normally closing the CDR3 is absent here, so this likely arose from a read error. This rearrangement joins TRBV12-3 or TRBV12-4 to TRBJ1-6; TRBD1 matches at 11 bases. The CDR3 runs 17 residues. The CDR3 here is CASSNERGQGDNSPLHS. The CDR3 DNA reads as TGCGCCAGCAGTAATGAGAGGGGACAGGGGGACAATTCACCCCTCCACTCT.

The chain uses TRBV15 and TRBJ1-3, with D unresolved. V lost 3 bases to trimming and J lost 3 bases, with 18 bases between them. Germline loops: CDR1 LNHNV, CDR2 YYDKDF (reference sequence). The CDR3 is 17 residues long. The DNA for the CDR3 is TGTGCCACCAGCAGCGTACGGGGATTGGTAGATGGAAACACCATATATTTT. It encodes CATSSVRGLVDGNTIYF.

This clonotype was detected only a few times. This clone may be a read error of a much larger clone one base away. The J gene is TRBJ2-1, the V gene TRBV9; D may be TRBD1 (7 bases). Germline lookup yields CDR1 SGDLS and CDR2 YYNGEE. This CDR3 has 14 amino acids. The DNA for the CDR3 is TGTGCCAGCAGCGTAGCCCAGACAGGGACTGAGCAGTCCTTC. Amino acids: CASSVAQTGTEQSF.

This clonotype was recorded many times. V usage is TRBV14 and J usage is TRBJ1-2, with 8 bases aligning to TRBD1. After removal of 1 base from V and 5 bases from J, the junction contained 6 bases not matched to a gene. CDR1 is SGHDN, CDR2 FVKESK, per germline. CDR3 length equals 15 residues. The CDR3 DNA sequence: TGTGCCAGCAGCCAAGGCTTCGGACAGGGTTATGGCTACACCTTC. The encoded protein is CASSQGFGQGYGYTF.

Remarks on this clonotype: This could be a read error, since a much larger clone is one nucleotide away. For the CDR3, the DNA is TGCAGTGCTAATACAGGGTCGGGGGATCCGCCCCAGCATTTT. Protein product: CSANTGSGDPPQHF. The J gene is TRBJ1-5, the V gene TRBV20-1; a possible D gene is TRBD1 (6 bases). This CDR3 is built from 14 residues. Trimming cost V 4 bases and J 9 bases, with 19 bases left between them. The V gene's germline CDR1 is DFQATT and CDR2 SNEGSKA (reference sequence).

This clonotype was picked up many times. Compared with germline, one end of the junction differs, possibly owing to a read error. The chain joins TRBV7-7 to TRBJ2-5; 7 positions match TRBD2. CDR1 and CDR2 from the germline V gene are SSHAT and FNYEAQ (reference sequence). The CDR3 is made up of 14 amino acids. The CDR3 DNA reads TGTGCTAGCAGCCCCACTAGCGCACAAGAGACCCAGTACTTC. This codes for CASSPTSAQETQYF.

The rearrangement uses TRBV11-3 and TRBJ2-5; D call uncertain. From germline, CDR1 is SGHNT and CDR2 YENEEA. V gave up 3 bases and J gave up 3 bases, with 20 bases separating them. The CDR3 loop spans 17 amino acids. The CDR3 DNA follows: TGTGCCAGCAGCTTGGGGATGGCTACGACATTGGAAGAGACCCAGTACTTC. As protein: CASSLGMATTLEETQYF.

This clonotype was recorded only once. The junction departs from germline at one end; a sequencing error may be responsible. This chain links TRBV20-1 with TRBJ2-1; 7 bases are a match to TRBD2. CDR1 and CDR2 (germline): DFQATT, SNEGSKA (reference sequence). The CDR3 length is 14 residues. The CDR3, as DNA: TGCAGTGCTCTTAGCGAGAGGGACTACAGTGAGCAGTTCTTC. Translating it yields CSALSERDYSEQFF.

This clonotype was seen repeatedly, ten times or more. This rearrangement joins TRBV11-2 to TRBJ2-5; a weak D match, TRBD2 (5 bases). The CDR3 sequence is 19 residues long. V dropped 2 bases and J dropped 4 bases, with 26 bases sitting between them. CDR1 and CDR2 from the germline V gene are SGHAT and FQNNGV. The CDR3 loop reads CASSLRSPVSDPRGETQYF. DNA of the CDR3: TGTGCCAGCAGCTTAAGATCTCCTGTTAGCGACCCACGGGGAGAGACCCAGTACTTC.

As concerns this clonotype: A much larger clone differs by one base, so this may be a read error. This rearrangement joins TRBV5-6 to TRBJ1-3; no clear D gene. Germline V gene data show CDR1 as SGHDT and CDR2 as YYEEEE. CDR3 length: 14 residues. CDR3 coding DNA: TGTGCCAGCAGTCCGGGATACTCTGGAAACACCGTATATTTT. This translates into CASSPGYSGNTVYF.

V gene TRBV19 combines with J gene TRBJ2-2; 14 nucleotides match TRBD2. CDR3 length equals 21 residues. V was clipped by 2 bases and J by 3 bases; unmatched bases: 14. Germline V gene sequence: CDR1 LNHDA, CDR2 SQIVND (reference sequence). CDR3 sequence (DNA): TGTGCCAGTAGTATACAGGGGGCGAGGACTAGCGGGAGGACCGACACCGGGGAGCTGTTTTTT. The encoded protein is CASSIQGARTSGRTDTGELFF.

This clonotype was recorded at least ten times. This chain joins TRBV2 and TRBJ2-7; D not resolved. Germline lookup yields CDR1 SNHLY and CDR2 FYNNEI. CDR3 length equals 11 residues. V lost 4 bases and J 4 bases, leaving 5 bases between the germline ends. The CDR3 DNA follows: TGTGCCAGCAGTGCTAGATACGAGCAGTACTTC. This translates into CASSARYEQYF. Drawing the rest from reference TRBV2 and TRBJ2-7, the complete variable domain is EPEVTQTPSHQVTQMGQEVILRCVPISNHLYFYWYRQILGQKVEFLVSFYNNEISEKSEIFDDQFSVERPDGSNFTLKIRSTKLEDSAMYFCASSARYEQYFGPGTRLTVT.

This clonotype was counted a few times. A read error may be the cause here, since a much bigger clone is one base away. V gene TRBV20-1 combines with J gene TRBJ2-7; 9 bases align to TRBD2. CDR3 length: 17 amino acids. CDR1 is DFQATT, CDR2 SNEGSKA, per germline (reference sequence). After removal of 5 bases from V and 5 bases from J, the junction contained 19 bases not matched to a gene. CDR3 coding DNA: TGCAGTGCTGGCGAGGGTTCTAGCGGGACGGCCTTCCACGAGCAGTACTTC. Protein product: CSAGEGSSGTAFHEQYF.

This clonotype has a count of ten or more. J is TRBJ2-6 and V is TRBV6-6; 10 positions match TRBD1. This CDR3 contains 16 residues. V was clipped by 7 bases and J by 0 bases; unmatched bases: 3. Germline loops: CDR1 MNHNY, CDR2 SVGAGI (reference sequence). CDR3 nucleotides: TGTGCCAGCAATGGACAGGGGGGCTCTGGGGCCAACGTCCTGACTTTC. This gives the protein CASNGQGGSGANVLTF.